These 32 T cell receptor beta chains originate from one sample sequenced in a study of CD8 T cells in Susac syndrome. Random hexamers were used to reverse transcribe the RNA input (about 0.5 to 1 ug). TCRdb re-derived calls from the immunoSEQ multiplex PCR reads in MiXCR, one entry per CDR3 protein. The sample yields about 130,000 distinct CDR3 sequences, more than 90% seen once. Sequenced material: CD4+ T cells from PBMCs. These receptors were obtained from a human donor in good health.

The chain carries TRBV3-1 and TRBJ2-7; no firm D call. Germline CDR1 and CDR2: LGHDT and YNNKEL (reference sequence). The length of the CDR3 is 14 residues. V was cut by 1 base and J by 7 bases, with 14 bases left in between. The CDR3 coding sequence is TGTGCCAGCAGCCAAGGATTAACTCCCCAAGAGCAGTACTTC. This codes for CASSQGLTPQEQYF.

A note on this clonotype: At one boundary the junction diverges from the germline segment, which might be a read error. The chain joins TRBV7-2 to TRBJ2-1; TRBD1 aligns across 9 bases. The CDR3 is made up of 14 amino acids. Germline-derived CDR1 and CDR2 are SGHTA and FQGNSA. This CDR3 is CASSPGQGYSEQFF. The DNA for the CDR3 is TGTGCCAGCTCCCCGGGACAGGGTTACAGTGAGCAGTTCTTC.

This clonotype came up once. The genes are TRBV30 and TRBJ2-1; 7 bases agree with TRBD2. Germline-derived CDR1 and CDR2 are GTSNPN and SVGIG (reference sequence). There are 14 residues in the CDR3. The V segment lost 1 base and the J segment 6 bases; nucleotides outside the gene matches: 6. CDR3 region: CAWSAGGSFNEQFF. In DNA form, the CDR3 reads TGTGCCTGGAGTGCGGGCGGGAGTTTCAATGAGCAGTTCTTC.

V is TRBV20-1 and J is TRBJ2-7; the match to TRBD2 covers 7 bases. Germline values: CDR1 DFQATT, CDR2 SNEGSKA (reference sequence). Trimming cost V 3 bases and J 0 bases; bases outside gene matches: 8. CDR3 length: 15 residues. The CDR3 sequence is CSASPTSRSSYEQYF. The DNA for the CDR3 is TGCAGTGCTAGCCCGACTAGCCGGAGCTCCTACGAGCAGTACTTC.

The V gene is TRBV30, the J gene TRBJ2-1; the D is unclear. The CDR3 consists of 16 residues. V dropped 4 bases and J dropped 0 bases, with 16 bases sitting between them. Germline lookup yields CDR1 GTSNPN and CDR2 SVGIG (reference sequence). CDR3 in DNA: TGTGCCTGGATTTCCCGGAGAGGTAGCTCCTACAATGAGCAGTTCTTC. Its translation: CAWISRRGSSYNEQFF.

The sample holds one count of this clonotype. V gene TRBV3-1 combines with J gene TRBJ2-1; possible D gene TRBD2, 6 bases. CDR1 LGHDT and CDR2 YNNKEL come from the germline V gene (reference sequence). This CDR3 has 15 amino acids. V was shortened by 4 bases and J by 0 bases, with 10 bases between the two germline ends. The CDR3 reads CASSLAGSSYNEQFF. CDR3 DNA: TGTGCCAGCAGCCTGGCGGGAAGCTCCTACAATGAGCAGTTCTTC.

This sequence joins TRBV29-1 and TRBJ2-7; D uncertain. Germline V gives CDR1 SQVTM, CDR2 ANQGSEA. The V gene lost 5 bases and the J gene lost 3 bases, with 8 bases spanning the gap. The CDR3 extends over 11 amino acids. The CDR3 reads CSVMGYYEQYF. The CDR3 DNA is TGCAGCGTTATGGGGTACTACGAGCAGTACTTC.

The chain has TRBV7-2 and TRBJ1-1; D gene uncertain. This CDR3 spans 14 amino acids. CDR1 and CDR2 (germline): SGHTA, FQGNSA. The V end was cut by 5 bases, the J end by 1 base, with 11 bases between. CDR3 sequence reads: CASSRPAGNTEAFF. The CDR3 nucleotides are TGTGCCAGCAGCCGCCCGGCAGGGAACACTGAAGCTTTCTTT.

This chain uses TRBV7-9 with TRBJ2-1, with D possibly being TRBD1 (7 bases). The V gene's germline CDR1 is SEHNR and CDR2 FQNEAQ (reference sequence). V was cut by 7 bases and J by 9 bases, with 16 bases left in between. This CDR3 is built from 13 residues. This CDR3 reads CASTLPQGGEQFF. The CDR3 DNA is TGTGCCAGCACCCTGCCGCAGGGGGGTGAGCAGTTCTTC.

In nucleotides, the CDR3 is TGTGCCACCAGCAGAGTAGGGGGGGCGAATGAGCAGTTCTTC. Protein product: CATSRVGGANEQFF. The chain is built from TRBV15 and TRBJ2-1; D possibly corresponds to TRBD2 (7 bases). Germline CDR1 reads LNHNV; CDR2 reads YYDKDF (reference sequence). CDR3 length equals 14 residues. V gave up 1 base and J gave up 7 bases, with 11 bases separating them.

The chain combines TRBV20-1 with TRBJ2-7; the D gene could be TRBD1 or TRBD2 (5 bases each). This CDR3 has 10 residues. V lost 7 bases, J lost 7 bases, and 11 bases lay in between. The germline CDR1 and CDR2 sequences are DFQATT and SNEGSKA (reference sequence). The CDR3 here is CSGGSGEQYF. The DNA of the CDR3 is TGCAGTGGGGGGAGTGGGGAGCAGTACTTC.

This sequence joins TRBV30 and TRBJ1-2, with D uncertain. This CDR3 has 12 residues. V lost 3 bases to trimming and J lost 2 bases, with 7 bases between them. Germline values: CDR1 GTSNPN, CDR2 SVGIG (reference sequence). CDR3 region: CAWSQVNYGYTF. CDR3 coding DNA: TGTGCCTGGAGCCAGGTCAACTATGGCTACACCTTC. Combining the CDR3 with reference TRBV30 and TRBJ1-2 gives the whole variable domain SQTIHQWPATLVQPVGSPLSLECTVEGTSNPNLYWYRQAAGRGLQLLFYSVGIGQISSEVPQNLSASRPQDRQFILSSKKLLLSDSGFYLCAWSQVNYGYTFGSGTRLTVV.

The CDR3 nucleotides are TGTGCCAGTACGAGGGGGACATTCAGCACCGTAGATTATGGCTACACCTTC. Its protein is CASTRGTFSTVDYGYTF. The chain is built from TRBV19 and TRBJ1-2; tentative D call: TRBD1 (6 bases). Trimming shortened V by 7 bases and J by 5 bases, and 26 bases separated the two germline ends. This CDR3 has 17 amino acids. The V gene's germline CDR1 is LNHDA and CDR2 SQIVND (reference sequence).

V gene TRBV5-1 combines with J gene TRBJ2-7; D unresolved. The V end lost 4 bases, the J end lost 3 bases, and 11 bases lay between the germline ends. Per the germline V gene, CDR1 is SGHRS and CDR2 is YFSETQ. CDR3 length: 13 amino acids. CDR3 sequence: CASSHPPNYEQYF. In DNA, the CDR3 is TGCGCCAGCAGCCACCCACCAAACTACGAGCAGTACTTC.

V and J are TRBV20-1 and TRBJ1-5; D call uncertain. Germline V gene lookup returns CDR1 DFQATT and CDR2 SNEGSKA (reference sequence). The CDR3 consists of 12 residues. The ends were cut back, 6 bases at V and 4 bases at J, with 10 bases in the middle. CDR3 nucleotide sequence: TGCAGTGCCCATCACAGAAATCAGCCCCAGCATTTT. It is translated as CSAHHRNQPQHF.

The chain employs TRBV20-1 and TRBJ1-4; D is possibly TRBD1 (5 bases). Per the germline V gene, CDR1 is DFQATT and CDR2 is SNEGSKA (reference sequence). V shed 3 bases and J shed 8 bases, with 7 bases lying between them. This CDR3 contains 11 residues. The CDR3 is CSARGDEKLFF. In DNA form, the CDR3 reads TGCAGTGCTAGGGGGGACGAAAAACTGTTTTTT.

This clonotype was seen more than once but under ten times. The CDR3 is CASSPGGGQPQHF. CDR3 in DNA: TGTGCCAGCAGTCCAGGGGGCGGTCAGCCCCAGCATTTT. This chain links TRBV2 with TRBJ1-5, with 8 bases identical to TRBD1. The CDR3 length is 13 residues. V shed 5 bases, J shed 6 bases, and the junction held 3 bases outside the gene matches. In germline, CDR1 is SNHLY, CDR2 FYNNEI.

The rearrangement uses TRBV12-3 or TRBV12-4 and TRBJ2-1; no clear D. This CDR3 comprises 12 residues. V lost 3 bases, J lost 5 bases, and 5 bases lay in between. CDR3 nucleotide sequence: TGTGCCAGCAGTTTGGAGAACAATGAGCAGTTCTTC. Translation gives CASSLENNEQFF.

The gene calls are TRBV25-1 and TRBJ2-2; 7 nucleotides align to TRBD2. The CDR3 extends over 16 amino acids. The germline V gene has CDR1 MGHDK and CDR2 SYGVNS. The V segment lost 3 bases and the J segment 1 base; nucleotides outside the gene matches: 5. The CDR3 region has the DNA TGTGCCAGCAGTGACTCTAGCGGAGTGAACACCGGGGAGCTGTTTTTT. Translation gives CASSDSSGVNTGELFF.

This clonotype has just one count. The chain has TRBV29-1 and TRBJ1-1; weak D call: TRBD1 (6 bases). Germline V gives CDR1 SQVTM, CDR2 ANQGSEA. There are 13 residues in the CDR3. Trimming cost V 8 bases and J 0 bases, with 13 bases left between them. The CDR3 sequence is CSSEGGLNTEAFF. CDR3 coding DNA: TGCAGCTCTGAGGGGGGTTTGAACACTGAAGCTTTCTTT.

The rearrangement links TRBV29-1 to TRBJ1-2; a weak D match, TRBD1 (5 bases). The CDR3 has 13 residues. Germline CDR1 and CDR2: SQVTM and ANQGSEA. V was trimmed by 1 base and J by 8 bases, leaving 14 bases between them. The CDR3 reads CSVEGGRVGGYTF. The CDR3, as DNA: TGCAGCGTTGAAGGAGGCAGGGTTGGAGGCTACACCTTC.

The chain employs TRBV15 and TRBJ1-5; 10 positions agree with TRBD1. CDR3 length equals 16 residues. Germline CDR1 is LNHNV and CDR2 is YYDKDF (reference sequence). V lost 4 bases and J lost 6; bases outside the gene matches: 9. This chain's CDR3 is CATSTRDRGTGQPQHF. The CDR3 DNA reads TGTGCCACCAGCACCCGGGACAGGGGCACGGGTCAGCCCCAGCATTTT.

Concerning this clonotype: An end of the junction does not agree with germline; a read error may underlie this. Written as DNA, the CDR3 is TGCAGCGTTGTTGGGACAGGAGAGAATGCAAAACTGTTTTTT. This gives the protein CSVVGTGENAKLFF. The V gene is TRBV29-1, the J gene TRBJ1-4; 8 bases match TRBD1. CDR3 length equals 14 residues. Germline CDR1 SQVTM, CDR2 ANQGSEA.

This clonotype was seen only a few times. CDR3 nucleotides: TGTGCCAGCTCACTGCGGACAGAAGAGACCCAGTACTTC. Translating gives CASSLRTEETQYF. The chain joins TRBV18 to TRBJ2-5; TRBD1 is a possible D gene (6 bases). The CDR3 is made up of 13 amino acids. Trimming shortened V by 4 bases and J by 3 bases, and 9 bases separated the two germline ends. Germline V gene lookup returns CDR1 KGHSH and CDR2 LQKENI. Based on the CDR3 plus reference TRBV18 and TRBJ2-5, the full variable domain is NAGVMQNPRHLVRRRGQEARLRCSPMKGHSHVYWYRQLPEEGLKFMVYLQKENIIDESGMPKERFSAEFPKEGPSILRIQQVVRGDSAAYFCASSLRTEETQYFGPGTRLLVL.

V and J are TRBV9 and TRBJ2-7; D remains unclear. Trimming removed 0 bases from V and 3 bases from J, with 4 bases in between. The CDR3 is 12 amino acids. Germline V gives CDR1 SGDLS, CDR2 YYNGEE. CDR3 coding DNA: TGTGCCAGCAGCGTAGGAGGCTACGAGCAGTACTTC. Its protein product is CASSVGGYEQYF.

The CDR3 DNA sequence: TGTGCCAGCAGCCGGGGGGGCCCTAATGAAAAACTGTTTTTT. It is translated as CASSRGGPNEKLFF. The rearrangement uses TRBV5-6 and TRBJ1-4; possibly TRBD1 for D (6 bases). Trimming cost V 4 bases and J 3 bases, with 10 bases left between them. The germline gives CDR1 SGHDT, CDR2 YYEEEE. CDR3 size: 14 residues.

The chain employs TRBV23-1 and TRBJ2-7; maybe TRBD2 (7 bases). TRBV23-1 is marked as an open reading frame, function uncertain. The CDR3 length is 24 residues. Trimming removed 0 bases at V and 3 bases at J, with 39 bases between. CDR3 sequence: CASSQSRGGGPWAQRRDQVYEQYF. Here the CDR3 DNA reads TGCGCCAGCAGTCAATCGAGGGGCGGGGGCCCGTGGGCCCAGAGGCGGGATCAAGTCTACGAGCAGTACTTC.

The chain uses TRBV2 and TRBJ1-5, with unresolved D. CDR3 size: 14 residues. Per the germline V gene, CDR1 is SNHLY and CDR2 is FYNNEI. Trimming left V 0 bases short and J 2 bases short, with 5 bases between. The CDR3, as DNA: TGTGCCAGCAGTGAAGCGTCCCGCAATCAGCCCCAGCATTTT. This gives the protein CASSEASRNQPQHF. The entire variable domain, with the rest obtained from reference TRBV2 and TRBJ1-5, is as follows: EPEVTQTPSHQVTQMGQEVILRCVPISNHLYFYWYRQILGQKVEFLVSFYNNEISEKSEIFDDQFSVERPDGSNFTLKIRSTKLEDSAMYFCASSEASRNQPQHFGDGTRLSIL.

The genes are TRBV12-3 or TRBV12-4 and TRBJ2-5, with TRBD2 matching over 7 bases. The V gene end was trimmed by 5 bases and the J gene end by 5 bases; junction bases not matched to a gene: 11. The length of the CDR3 is 15 residues. Here the CDR3 reads CASSQLVGGPETQYF. The CDR3 DNA sequence: TGTGCCAGCAGTCAGCTTGTGGGAGGGCCGGAGACCCAGTACTTC.

CDR3 sequence (DNA): TGTGCCAGCAGCTTAGAGGGGAACTCCTACGAGCAGTACTTC. Its protein is CASSLEGNSYEQYF. This rearrangement joins TRBV7-2 to TRBJ2-7, with D possibly being TRBD1 (5 bases). CDR1 and CDR2 (germline): SGHTA, FQGNSA. CDR3 length: 14 residues. V dropped 1 base and J dropped 0 bases, with 7 bases sitting between them.

The genes are TRBV5-1 and TRBJ1-1; 7 nucleotides align to TRBD1. This CDR3 contains 17 residues. Per the germline V gene, CDR1 is SGHRS and CDR2 is YFSETQ. The junction had 11 bases not matched to a gene; V was cut back by 0 bases and J by 3 bases. The CDR3 is CASSLGGTALWDTEAFF. The CDR3 region has the DNA TGCGCCAGCAGCTTGGGAGGGACAGCCCTGTGGGACACTGAAGCTTTCTTT.

V gene TRBV19 combines with J gene TRBJ1-4; possibly TRBD1 for D (6 bases). V lost 10 bases and J 1 base, leaving 13 bases between the germline ends. This CDR3 region has 14 residues. Germline CDR1 LNHDA, CDR2 SQIVND (reference sequence). The CDR3: CATKGGVTNEKLFF. In DNA form, the CDR3 reads TGTGCCACTAAGGGGGGTGTAACTAATGAAAAACTGTTTTTT.